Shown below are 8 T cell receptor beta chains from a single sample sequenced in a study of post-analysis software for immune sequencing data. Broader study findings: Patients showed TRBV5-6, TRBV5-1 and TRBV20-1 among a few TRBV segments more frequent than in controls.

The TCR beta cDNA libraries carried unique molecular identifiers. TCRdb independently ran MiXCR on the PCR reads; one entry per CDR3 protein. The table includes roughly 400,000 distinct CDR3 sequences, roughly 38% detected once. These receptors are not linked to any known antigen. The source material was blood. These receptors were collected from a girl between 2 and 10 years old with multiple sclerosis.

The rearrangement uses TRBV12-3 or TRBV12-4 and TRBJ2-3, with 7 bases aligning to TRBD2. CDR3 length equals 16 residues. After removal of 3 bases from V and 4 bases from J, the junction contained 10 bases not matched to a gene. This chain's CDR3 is CASSFRAGVRSDTQYF. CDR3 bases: TGTGCCAGCAGTTTTAGGGCGGGGGTGAGGTCAGATACGCAGTATTTT.

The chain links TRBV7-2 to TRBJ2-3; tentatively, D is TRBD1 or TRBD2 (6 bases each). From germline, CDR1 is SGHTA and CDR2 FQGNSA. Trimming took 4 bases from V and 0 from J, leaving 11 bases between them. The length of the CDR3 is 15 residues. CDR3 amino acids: CASSSGAVSTDTQYF. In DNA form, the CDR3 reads TGTGCCAGCAGCTCGGGGGCGGTAAGCACAGATACGCAGTATTTT.

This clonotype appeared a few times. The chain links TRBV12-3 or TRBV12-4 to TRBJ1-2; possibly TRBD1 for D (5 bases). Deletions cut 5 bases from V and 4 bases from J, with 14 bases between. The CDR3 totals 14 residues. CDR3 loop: CASSPREKGYGYTF. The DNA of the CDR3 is TGTGCCAGCAGTCCCAGGGAAAAGGGCTATGGCTACACCTTC.

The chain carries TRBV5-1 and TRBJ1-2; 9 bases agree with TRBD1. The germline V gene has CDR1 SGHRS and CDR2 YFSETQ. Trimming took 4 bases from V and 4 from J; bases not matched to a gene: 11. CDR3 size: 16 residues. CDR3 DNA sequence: TGCGCCAGCAGCACTCAGACCGGGACAGGGCGCTATGGCTACACCTTC. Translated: CASSTQTGTGRYGYTF.

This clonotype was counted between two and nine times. CDR3 residues: CSARVLQGAWEKLFF. CDR3 nucleotides: TGCAGTGCTAGAGTACTCCAGGGAGCCTGGGAAAAACTGTTTTTT. V is TRBV20-1 and J is TRBJ1-4; maybe TRBD1 (5 bases). V was trimmed by 1 base and J by 8 bases, leaving 17 bases between them. The CDR3 consists of 15 residues. Germline V gives CDR1 DFQATT, CDR2 SNEGSKA (reference sequence).

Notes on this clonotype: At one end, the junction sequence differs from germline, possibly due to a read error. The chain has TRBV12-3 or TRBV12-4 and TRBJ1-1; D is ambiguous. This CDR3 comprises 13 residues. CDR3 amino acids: CASSFGENTEACF. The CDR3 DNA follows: TGTGCCAGCAGTTTCGGGGAAAACACTGAAGCTTGCTTT.

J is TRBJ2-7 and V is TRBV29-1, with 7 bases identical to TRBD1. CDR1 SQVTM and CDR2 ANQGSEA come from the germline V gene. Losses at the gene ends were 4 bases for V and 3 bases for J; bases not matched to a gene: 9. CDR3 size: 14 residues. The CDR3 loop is CSVVPGQAIYEQYF. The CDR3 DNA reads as TGCAGCGTTGTACCCGGACAGGCGATCTACGAGCAGTACTTC.

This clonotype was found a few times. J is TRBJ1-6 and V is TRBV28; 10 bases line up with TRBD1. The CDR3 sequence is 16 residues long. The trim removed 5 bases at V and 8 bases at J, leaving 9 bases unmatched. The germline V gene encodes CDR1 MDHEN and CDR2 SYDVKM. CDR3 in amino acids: CASSPRDRGIHSPLHF. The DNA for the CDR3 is TGTGCCAGCAGTCCCCGGGACAGGGGTATACATTCACCCCTCCACTTT.